This entry describes one TCR beta chain. The antigen remains undetermined. The data derive from a study of pediatric ulcerative colitis. Study results and limitations: Repertoires came from total lymphocyte DNA, not specific subsets. Acute severe colitis showed lower rectal diversity from clonal expansions.

The CDR3 totals 14 residues. Trimming took 4 bases from V and 5 from J; bases not matched to a gene: 11. Germline lookup yields CDR1 GTSNPN and CDR2 SVGIG (reference sequence). Generated by immunoSEQ multiplex PCR, the TCRdb table keeps only in-frame clones and is missing some. The sample lists about 64,000 clones, about 90% occurring once. This TCR was sampled from a boy aged 10-17 years with severe ulcerative colitis. Input material: blood. The chain uses TRBV30 and TRBJ2-7; TRBD1 aligns across 7 bases. The CDR3 sequence: CAWNRGTGANEQYF. The DNA for the CDR3 is TGTGCCTGGAACCGAGGTACAGGGGCAAACGAGCAGTACTTC.